A selection of T cell receptor beta chains follows, all from one sample in a study of T cells in Graves' hyperthyroidism and ophthalmopathy. From the multiplex PCR reads, TCRdb called clonotypes with MiXCR, one entry per CDR3 protein. The top ten clones hold roughly a fifth of a sample with a few hundred thousand distinct CDR3 sequences, about 14% of them seen once. The sequencing sample was made of blood. The receptors originated from a woman aged 30 to 39 with Graves' ophthalmopathy. CDR3s include the opening cysteine and the closing phenylalanine or tryptophan. D genes are given only for firm matches. The listing skips clone size in some rows; elsewhere it reads once, few, many or a size class.

abundance	v_gene	len	j_gene	d_gene	CDR3aa	CDR3nt
-	TRBV6-2/TRBV6-3	14	TRBJ1-4	-	CASTGTTTNEKLFF	TGTGCCAGCACGGGGACGACAACTAATGAAAAACTGTTTTTT
few	TRBV19	15	TRBJ1-1	TRBD1	CASSIAGTGGTEAFF	TGTGCCAGTAGTATCGCGGGGACAGGGGGCACTGAAGCTTTCTTT
many	TRBV11-2	15	TRBJ2-1	-	CASSLHLGGNNEQFF	TGTGCCAGCAGCTTACATTTGGGGGGAAACAATGAGCAGTTCTTC
many	TRBV7-6	16	TRBJ1-6	TRBD1	CASSSGQGSYNSPLHF	TGTGCCAGCAGCTCGGGACAGGGGTCCTATAATTCACCCCTCCACTTT
-	TRBV9	14	TRBJ2-3	TRBD2	CASSVSGRADTQYF	TGTGCCAGCAGCGTATCGGGGAGGGCAGATACGCAGTATTTT
few	TRBV6-1	18	TRBJ2-4	TRBD2	CASRERGVGLTLFNIQYF	TGTGCCAGCCGTGAGCGGGGGGTCGGCTTGACTCTCTTTAACATTCAGTACTTC
many	TRBV2	12	TRBJ2-5	-	CASKERRETQYF	TGTGCCAGCAAAGAGAGGCGAGAGACCCAGTACTTC
-	TRBV20-1	14	TRBJ1-5	TRBD1	CSARTGTGGQPQHF	TGCAGTGCTAGAACTGGGACAGGGGGGCAGCCCCAGCATTTT
many	TRBV20-1	14	TRBJ2-5	-	CSARDLMNSQTQYF	TGCAGTGCTAGAGATCTGATGAACAGCCAGACCCAGTACTTC
few	TRBV2	12	TRBJ1-6	-	CAIKPEDSPLHF	TGTGCCATCAAACCTGAGGATTCACCCCTCCACTTT
many	TRBV30	14	TRBJ2-7	TRBD2	CAWTAGTNFYEQYF	TGTGCCTGGACCGCCGGGACTAATTTCTACGAGCAGTACTTC
-	TRBV5-6	14	TRBJ1-2	-	CASSSRQTNYGYTF	TGTGCCAGCAGCAGTCGACAGACAAACTATGGCTACACCTTC
few	TRBV6-1	13	TRBJ1-6	TRBD1	CARGQGAYSPLHF	TGTGCCAGGGGACAGGGTGCGTATTCACCCCTCCACTTT
-	TRBV5-4	15	TRBJ1-1	TRBD1	CASSLGRGRNTEAFF	TGTGCCAGCAGCTTGGGGAGGGGGCGGAACACTGAAGCTTTCTTT
few	TRBV3-1	18	TRBJ2-1	TRBD2	CASSPRPGTSGSYNEQFF	TGCGCCAGCAGCCCCAGACCCGGGACTAGCGGCTCCTACAATGAGCAGTTCTTC
few	TRBV19	18	TRBJ2-2	TRBD2	CASSIFFGGLAGSGELFF	TGTGCCAGTAGTATTTTTTTTGGTGGTCTAGCGGGTTCCGGGGAGCTGTTTTTT
-	TRBV9	15	TRBJ2-7	TRBD2	CASSESGGASYEQYF	TGTGCCAGCAGCGAAAGCGGGGGGGCGAGCTACGAGCAGTACTTC
few	TRBV19	14	TRBJ1-2	-	CATRDFKGNYGYTF	TGTGCCACAAGAGATTTTAAAGGGAACTATGGCTACACCTTC
-	TRBV12-3/TRBV12-4	13	TRBJ1-2	-	CASSYQSNYGYTF	TGTGCCAGCAGTTACCAGTCTAACTATGGCTACACCTTC
many	TRBV20-1	15	TRBJ2-1	TRBD2	CSAREPGLAGDEQFF	TGCAGTGCTAGAGAACCGGGACTAGCGGGGGATGAGCAGTTCTTC
many	TRBV5-1	16	TRBJ1-1	-	CASSSYIGRLNTEAFF	TGCGCCAGCAGCTCATATATAGGACGGTTGAACACTGAAGCTTTCTTT
-	TRBV30	14	TRBJ2-7	-	CAWGTGTCSYEQYF	TGTGCCTGGGGAACCGGGACATGCTCCTACGAGCAGTACTTC
many	TRBV7-2	13	TRBJ1-2	-	CASDLGANYGYTF	TGTGCCAGCGACCTGGGAGCTAACTATGGCTACACCTTC
-	TRBV11-2	17	TRBJ1-5	-	CASWGGTGFYSNQPQHF	TGTGCCAGCTGGGGGGGGACGGGTTTCTATAGCAATCAGCCCCAGCATTTT
many	TRBV7-6	14	TRBJ2-3	-	CASSQTWGADTQYF	TGTGCCAGCAGCCAGACTTGGGGAGCAGATACGCAGTATTTT
-	TRBV2	17	TRBJ2-3	TRBD2	CASSFTTSGGAIDTQYF	TGTGCCAGCAGTTTTACAACTAGCGGGGGGGCGATAGATACGCAGTATTTT
-	TRBV20-1	14	TRBJ1-1	-	CSANPGPMGTEAFF	TGCAGTGCCAATCCGGGACCCATGGGAACTGAAGCTTTCTTT
few	TRBV5-1	15	TRBJ2-2	-	CASSTRTEYTGELFF	TGCGCCAGCAGCACCAGGACAGAATACACCGGGGAGCTGTTTTTT
-	TRBV2	16	TRBJ2-1	-	CASSDRGRGFVNEQFF	TGTGCCAGCAGTGACCGTGGCAGGGGTTTCGTCAATGAGCAGTTCTTC
many	TRBV12-3/TRBV12-4	16	TRBJ1-4	TRBD1	CASRAAFGTVNEKLFF	TGTGCCAGCAGGGCAGCCTTCGGGACAGTTAATGAAAAACTGTTTTTT
many	TRBV20-1	15	TRBJ1-1	TRBD1	CSASSTGHPNTEAFF	TGCAGTGCCTCCTCGACAGGGCACCCGAACACTGAAGCTTTCTTT
many	TRBV2	15	TRBJ1-4	-	CASSELVSANEKLFF	TGTGCCAGCAGTGAATTGGTATCTGCTAATGAAAAACTGTTTTTT
many	TRBV25-1	14	TRBJ1-1	-	CASSAKGGPSEAFF	TGTGCCAGCAGTGCTAAAGGCGGTCCGAGTGAAGCTTTCTTT
many	TRBV6-1	12	TRBJ2-5	-	CAIERGLETQYF	TGTGCCATAGAACGGGGTCTAGAGACCCAGTACTTC
few	TRBV10-2	15	TRBJ1-5	-	CASSVSGALGQPQHF	TGCGCCAGCAGTGTGTCAGGGGCATTAGGTCAGCCCCAGCATTTT
many	TRBV28	14	TRBJ1-2	TRBD1	CASSFTSGTAVYTF	TGTGCCAGCAGTTTTACATCCGGGACAGCAGTCTACACCTTC
-	TRBV27	15	TRBJ2-3	-	CASSGLAGDSDTQYF	TGTGCCAGCAGTGGCCTCGCAGGGGACTCAGATACGCAGTATTTT
many	TRBV7-9	14	TRBJ1-1	-	CASSFGVSDTEAFF	TGTGCCAGCAGCTTCGGAGTGTCGGACACTGAAGCTTTCTTT
many	TRBV3-1	17	TRBJ2-5	TRBD2	CASSQDASGGARETQYF	TGTGCCAGCAGCCAAGATGCGAGCGGGGGGGCGAGGGAGACCCAGTACTTC
many	TRBV3-1	15	TRBJ1-2	-	CASSQVGRASSGYTF	TGTGCCAGCAGCCAAGTCGGCAGGGCCTCGAGTGGCTACACCTTC
-	TRBV4-2	14	TRBJ2-1	-	CASSQDSPYNEQFF	TGTGCCAGCAGCCAAGATTCTCCTTACAATGAGCAGTTCTTC
many	TRBV12-3/TRBV12-4	13	TRBJ2-7	-	CASSRLSWEEQYF	TGTGCCAGCAGCCGTCTTTCCTGGGAGGAGCAGTACTTC
many	TRBV20-1	13	TRBJ1-6	TRBD1	CSAPGQGGSPLHF	TGCAGTGCGCCGGGACAGGGGGGTTCACCCCTCCACTTT
many	TRBV11-3	16	TRBJ2-7	-	CASSLVLSQRFYEQYF	TGTGCCAGCAGCTTAGTACTCAGTCAAAGATTCTACGAGCAGTACTTC
many	TRBV18	17	TRBJ2-3	TRBD1	CASSPTGTGGRTDTQYF	TGTGCCAGCTCACCGACCGGGACAGGGGGCCGCACAGATACGCAGTATTTT
few	TRBV7-3	14	TRBJ1-6	TRBD1	CASSSDRGNSPLHF	TGTGCCAGCAGCTCCGACAGGGGTAATTCACCCCTCCACTTT
many	TRBV7-2	17	TRBJ1-5	-	CASSLAPLGAHTQPQHF	TGTGCCAGCAGCTTAGCTCCTTTGGGGGCTCACACTCAGCCCCAGCATTTT
many	TRBV20-1	15	TRBJ2-3	TRBD2	CSASELAGGTDTQYF	TGCAGTGCTAGCGAACTAGCGGGGGGCACAGATACGCAGTATTTT
few	TRBV5-6	13	TRBJ1-1	-	CASSWVANTEAFF	TGTGCCAGCAGTTGGGTTGCAAACACTGAAGCTTTCTTT
many	TRBV6-1	12	TRBJ2-5	-	CASSFTGETQYF	TGTGCCAGCAGTTTTACAGGAGAGACCCAGTACTTC
-	TRBV20-1	14	TRBJ2-3	-	CSARDGLTGGTQYF	TGCAGTGCTAGAGATGGACTTACCGGGGGTACGCAGTATTTT
many	TRBV2	12	TRBJ2-1	-	CASSEDWYEQFF	TGTGCCAGCAGTGAAGATTGGTATGAGCAGTTCTTC
few	TRBV19	13	TRBJ2-5	TRBD2	CASAGTTQETQYF	TGTGCCAGCGCCGGGACTACGCAAGAGACCCAGTACTTC
few	TRBV29-1	17	TRBJ1-3	-	CSVEGLARSNSGNTIYF	TGCAGCGTTGAAGGACTAGCAAGATCCAACTCTGGAAACACCATATATTTT
many	TRBV7-6	11	TRBJ2-5	-	CASSLDMTQYF	TGTGCCAGCAGCTTAGATATGACCCAGTACTTC
-	TRBV6-1	13	TRBJ2-2	-	CASLDILTGELFF	TGTGCCAGTTTGGACATACTCACCGGGGAGCTGTTTTTT